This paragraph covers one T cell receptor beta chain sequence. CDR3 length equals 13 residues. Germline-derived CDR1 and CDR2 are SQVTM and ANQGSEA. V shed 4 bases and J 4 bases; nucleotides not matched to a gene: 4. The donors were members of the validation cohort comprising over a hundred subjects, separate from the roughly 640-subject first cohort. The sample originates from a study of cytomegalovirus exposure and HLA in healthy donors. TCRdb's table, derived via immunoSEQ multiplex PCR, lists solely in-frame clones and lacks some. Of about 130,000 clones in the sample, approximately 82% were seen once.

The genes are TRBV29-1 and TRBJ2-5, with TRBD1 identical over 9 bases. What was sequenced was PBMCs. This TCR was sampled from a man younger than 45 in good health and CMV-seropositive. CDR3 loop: CSVGDRERETQYF. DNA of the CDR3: TGCAGCGTTGGGGACAGGGAGAGAGAGACCCAGTACTTC.